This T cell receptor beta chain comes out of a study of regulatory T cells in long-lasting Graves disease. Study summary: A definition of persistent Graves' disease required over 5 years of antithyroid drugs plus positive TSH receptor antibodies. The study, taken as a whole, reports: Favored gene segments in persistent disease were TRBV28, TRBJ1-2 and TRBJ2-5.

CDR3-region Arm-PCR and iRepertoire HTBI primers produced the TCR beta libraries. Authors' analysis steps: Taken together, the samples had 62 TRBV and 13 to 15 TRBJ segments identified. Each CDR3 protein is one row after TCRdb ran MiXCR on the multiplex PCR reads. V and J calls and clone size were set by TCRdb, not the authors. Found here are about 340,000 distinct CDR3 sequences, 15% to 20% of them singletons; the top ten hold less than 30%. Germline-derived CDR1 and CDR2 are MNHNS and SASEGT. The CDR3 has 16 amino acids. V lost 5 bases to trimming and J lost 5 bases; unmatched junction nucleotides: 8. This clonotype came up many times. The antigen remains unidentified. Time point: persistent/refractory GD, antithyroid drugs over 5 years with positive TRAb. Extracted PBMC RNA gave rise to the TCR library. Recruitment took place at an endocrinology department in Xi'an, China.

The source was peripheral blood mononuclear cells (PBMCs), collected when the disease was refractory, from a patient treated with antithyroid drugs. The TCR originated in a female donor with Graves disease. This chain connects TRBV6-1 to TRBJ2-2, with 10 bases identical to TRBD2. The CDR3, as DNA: TGTGCCAGCAGTATACCGGGACTAGCGAGTACCGGGGAGCTGTTTTTT. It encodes CASSIPGLASTGELFF.